This T cell receptor (beta chain) was found in a study of T cell repertoires in cytomegalovirus infection. Study in general: The public TCR beta signatures pointed to both CMV infection and matching HLA type.

V lost 8 bases and J 6 bases, leaving 16 bases between the germline ends. Germline loops: CDR1 MDHEN, CDR2 SYDVKM. The CDR3 loop spans 13 amino acids. To note about this clonotype: The antigen is undetermined.

Each CDR3 protein is one row after TCRdb ran MiXCR on the reads. The table records roughly 500,000 distinct CDR3 sequences, about 10% of them present only once. Study-wide points: Clonotype analysis showed dominance of the ex vivo response by HLA-C-restricted CMV-specific TCR beta clonotypes. There were carriers of CMV plus the relevant HLA, and cumulative public TCR beta family frequency identified them.

This receptor was taken from a human donor in good health (CMV status not recorded). Some clones in this sample may be carry-over from other donors' samples. The chain couples TRBV28 to TRBJ1-2; D perhaps matches TRBD1 (5 bases). Sequenced material: PBMCs. The CDR3 region is CASGAVAGNGYTF. The CDR3 bases are TGTGCCAGCGGGGCCGTAGCGGGCAATGGCTACACCTTC.